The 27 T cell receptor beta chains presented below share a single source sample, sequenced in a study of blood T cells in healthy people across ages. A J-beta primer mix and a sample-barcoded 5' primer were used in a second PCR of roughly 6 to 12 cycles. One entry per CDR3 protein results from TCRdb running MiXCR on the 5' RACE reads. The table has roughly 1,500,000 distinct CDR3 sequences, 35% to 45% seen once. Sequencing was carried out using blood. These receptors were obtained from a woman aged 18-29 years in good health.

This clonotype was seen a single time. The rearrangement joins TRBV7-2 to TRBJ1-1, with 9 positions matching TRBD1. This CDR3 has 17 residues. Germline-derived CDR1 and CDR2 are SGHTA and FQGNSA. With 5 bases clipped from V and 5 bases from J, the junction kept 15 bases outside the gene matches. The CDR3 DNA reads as TGTGCCAGCAGCCTCATGGCCGGGGACAGGGAGGGTACTGAAGCTTTCTTT. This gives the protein CASSLMAGDREGTEAFF.

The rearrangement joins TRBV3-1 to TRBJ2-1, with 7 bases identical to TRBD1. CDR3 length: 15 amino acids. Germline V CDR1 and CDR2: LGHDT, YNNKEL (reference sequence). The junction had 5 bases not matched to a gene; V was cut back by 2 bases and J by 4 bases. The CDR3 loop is CASSQPGQKYNEQFF. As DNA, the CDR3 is TGTGCCAGCAGCCAACCGGGACAGAAATACAATGAGCAGTTCTTC.

This chain's CDR3 is CASSLVEEVTLATNEKLFF. As DNA, the CDR3 is TGTGCCAGCAGCTTAGTTGAGGAGGTGACCCTAGCAACTAATGAAAAACTGTTTTTT. This chain joins TRBV7-6 and TRBJ1-4; D ambiguous. CDR3 size: 19 residues. The V gene lost 1 base and the J gene lost 0 bases, with 18 bases spanning the gap. The germline V gene encodes CDR1 SGHVS and CDR2 FNYEAQ.

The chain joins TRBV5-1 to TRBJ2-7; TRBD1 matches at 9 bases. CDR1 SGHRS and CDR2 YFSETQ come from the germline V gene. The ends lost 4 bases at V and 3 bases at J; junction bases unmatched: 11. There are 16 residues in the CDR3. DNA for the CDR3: TGCGCCAGCAGCCTGGACCGGGACAGGGCCCACTACGAGCAGTACTTC. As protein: CASSLDRDRAHYEQYF.

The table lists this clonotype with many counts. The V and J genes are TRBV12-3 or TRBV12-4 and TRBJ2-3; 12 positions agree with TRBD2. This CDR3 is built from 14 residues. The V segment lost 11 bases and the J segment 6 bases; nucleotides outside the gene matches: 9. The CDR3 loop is CASTRTSGGDTQYF. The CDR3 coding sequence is TGTGCCTCCACCCGAACTAGCGGGGGGGATACGCAGTATTTT.

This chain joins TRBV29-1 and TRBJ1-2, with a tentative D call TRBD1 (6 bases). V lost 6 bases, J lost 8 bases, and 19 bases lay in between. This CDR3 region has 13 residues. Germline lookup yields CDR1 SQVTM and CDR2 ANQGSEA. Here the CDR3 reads CSVDTGSTMGYTF. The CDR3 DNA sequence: TGCAGCGTGGATACAGGGTCTACGATGGGCTACACCTTC.

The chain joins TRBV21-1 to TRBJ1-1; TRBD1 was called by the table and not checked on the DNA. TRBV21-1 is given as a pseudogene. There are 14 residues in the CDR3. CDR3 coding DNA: TGTGCCAGCACCCCGCCCCCGATGGGCACTGAAGCTTTCTTT. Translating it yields CASTPPPMGTEAFF.

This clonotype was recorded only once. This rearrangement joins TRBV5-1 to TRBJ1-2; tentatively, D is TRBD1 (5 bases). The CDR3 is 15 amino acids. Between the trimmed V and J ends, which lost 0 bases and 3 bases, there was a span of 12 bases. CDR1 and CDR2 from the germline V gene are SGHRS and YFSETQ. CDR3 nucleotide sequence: TGCGCCAGCAGCTTGGTTTCGGGGACCGACTATGGCTACACCTTC. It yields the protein CASSLVSGTDYGYTF. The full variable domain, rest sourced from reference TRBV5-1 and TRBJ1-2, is KAGVTQTPRYLIKTRGQQVTLSCSPISGHRSVSWYQQTPGQGLQFLFEYFSETQRNKGNFPGRFSGRQFSNSRSEMNVSTLELGDSALYLCASSLVSGTDYGYTFGSGTRLTVV.

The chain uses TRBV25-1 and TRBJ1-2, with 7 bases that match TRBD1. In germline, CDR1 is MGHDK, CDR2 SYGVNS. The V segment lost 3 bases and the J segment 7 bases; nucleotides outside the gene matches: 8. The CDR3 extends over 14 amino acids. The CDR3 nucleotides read TGTGCCAGCAGTGATGCCCTGACAGGGTCTGGCTACACCTTC. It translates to CASSDALTGSGYTF.

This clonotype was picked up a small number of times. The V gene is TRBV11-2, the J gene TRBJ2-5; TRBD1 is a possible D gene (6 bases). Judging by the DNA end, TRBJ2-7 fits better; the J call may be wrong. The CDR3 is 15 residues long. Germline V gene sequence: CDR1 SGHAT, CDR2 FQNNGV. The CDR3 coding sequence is TGTGCCAGCACCCGGCCGTACACAGGGCACCACGAGCAGTACTTC. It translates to CASTRPYTGHHEQYF.

The CDR3 sequence is CASSFAGGPGETQYF. CDR3 bases: TGTGCCAGCAGTTTTGCGGGGGGGCCAGGGGAGACCCAGTACTTC. The chain has TRBV5-6 and TRBJ2-5, with TRBD2 matching over 9 bases. The germline CDR1 and CDR2 sequences are SGHDT and YYEEEE. This CDR3 contains 15 residues. J lost 5 bases, V lost 5 bases, and 10 bases had no gene match.

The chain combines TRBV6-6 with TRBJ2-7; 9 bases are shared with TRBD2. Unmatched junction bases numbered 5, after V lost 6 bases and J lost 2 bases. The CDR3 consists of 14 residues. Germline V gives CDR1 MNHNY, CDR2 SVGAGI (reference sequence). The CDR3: CASRRLAEAYEQYF. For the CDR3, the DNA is TGTGCCAGCAGAAGACTAGCGGAAGCCTACGAGCAGTACTTC.

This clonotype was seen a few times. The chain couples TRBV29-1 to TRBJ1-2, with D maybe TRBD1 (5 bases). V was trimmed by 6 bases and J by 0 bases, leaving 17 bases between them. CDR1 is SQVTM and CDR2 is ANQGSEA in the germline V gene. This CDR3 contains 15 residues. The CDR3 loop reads CSVGPGGRTNYGYTF. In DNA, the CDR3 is TGCAGCGTCGGACCTGGGGGGAGAACTAACTATGGCTACACCTTC.

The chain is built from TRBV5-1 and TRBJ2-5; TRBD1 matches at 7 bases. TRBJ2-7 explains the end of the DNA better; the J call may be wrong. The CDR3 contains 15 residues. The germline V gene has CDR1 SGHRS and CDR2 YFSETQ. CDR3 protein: CASSLEGGQAYEQYF. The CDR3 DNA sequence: TGCGCCAGCAGCTTGGAAGGGGGCCAAGCCTACGAGCAGTACTTC.

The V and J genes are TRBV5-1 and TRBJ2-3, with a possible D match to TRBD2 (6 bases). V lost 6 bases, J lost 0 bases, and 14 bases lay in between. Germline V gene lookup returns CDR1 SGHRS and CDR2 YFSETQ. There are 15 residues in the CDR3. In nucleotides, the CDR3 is TGCGCCAGCACACTTGCGGGAATTAGCACAGATACGCAGTATTTT. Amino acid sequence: CASTLAGISTDTQYF.

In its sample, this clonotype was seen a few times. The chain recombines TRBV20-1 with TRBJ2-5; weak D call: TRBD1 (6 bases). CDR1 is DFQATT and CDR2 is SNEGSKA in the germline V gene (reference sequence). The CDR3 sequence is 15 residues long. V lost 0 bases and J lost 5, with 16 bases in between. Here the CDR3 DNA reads TGCAGTGCTAGAGAAAGCGGACAGTGGGCCGAGACCCAGTACTTC. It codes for CSARESGQWAETQYF.

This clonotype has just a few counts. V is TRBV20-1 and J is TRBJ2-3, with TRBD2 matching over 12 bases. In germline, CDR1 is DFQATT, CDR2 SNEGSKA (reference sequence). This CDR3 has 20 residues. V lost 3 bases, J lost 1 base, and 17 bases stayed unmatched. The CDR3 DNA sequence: TGCAGTGCTAGGGACGTAATCGGGACTAGCGGGCCCCACCGCACAGATACGCAGTATTTT. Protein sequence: CSARDVIGTSGPHRTDTQYF.

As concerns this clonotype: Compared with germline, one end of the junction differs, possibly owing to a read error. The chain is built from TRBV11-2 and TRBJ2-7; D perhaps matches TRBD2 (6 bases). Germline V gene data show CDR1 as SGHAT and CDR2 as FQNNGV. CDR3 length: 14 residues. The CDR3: CANSLGWAGYEQYF. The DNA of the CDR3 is TGTGCCAACAGCTTAGGTTGGGCGGGATACGAGCAGTACTTC.

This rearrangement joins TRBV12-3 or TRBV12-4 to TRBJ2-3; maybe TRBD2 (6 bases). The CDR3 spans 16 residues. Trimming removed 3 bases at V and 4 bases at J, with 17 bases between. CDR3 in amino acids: CASSFSRGPSADTQYF. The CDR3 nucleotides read TGTGCCAGCAGTTTCAGTCGGGGCCCTAGCGCAGATACGCAGTATTTT.

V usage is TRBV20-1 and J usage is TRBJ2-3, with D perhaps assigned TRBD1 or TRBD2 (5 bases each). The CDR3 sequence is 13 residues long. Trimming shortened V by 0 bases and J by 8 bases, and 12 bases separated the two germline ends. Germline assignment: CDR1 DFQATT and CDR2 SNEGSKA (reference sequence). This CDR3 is CSARDTTGRTQYF. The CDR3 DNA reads TGCAGTGCTAGAGATACGACGGGGCGTACGCAGTATTTT.

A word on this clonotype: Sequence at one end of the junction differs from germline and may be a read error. The CDR3 nucleotides read TGCAGTGCTCCGCTCGGGGCAGGGCACACAGAGACGCAGTATTTT. This codes for CSAPLGAGHTETQYF. V gene TRBV20-1 combines with J gene TRBJ2-3; tentatively, D is TRBD1 or TRBD2 (5 bases each). CDR3 length: 15 amino acids. Germline CDR1 DFQATT, CDR2 SNEGSKA (reference sequence).

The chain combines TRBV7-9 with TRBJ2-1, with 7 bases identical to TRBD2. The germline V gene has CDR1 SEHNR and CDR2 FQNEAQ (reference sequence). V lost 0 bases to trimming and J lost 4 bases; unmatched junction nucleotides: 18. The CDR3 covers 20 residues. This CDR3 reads CASSLARPQTSAPEYNEQFF. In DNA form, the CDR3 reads TGTGCCAGCAGCTTAGCCCGCCCCCAAACTAGCGCCCCAGAGTACAATGAGCAGTTCTTC.

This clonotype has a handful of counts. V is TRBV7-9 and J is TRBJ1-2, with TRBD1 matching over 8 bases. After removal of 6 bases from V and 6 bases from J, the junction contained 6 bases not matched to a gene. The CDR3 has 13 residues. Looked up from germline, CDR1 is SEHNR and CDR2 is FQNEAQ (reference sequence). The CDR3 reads CASRRTTGDGYTF. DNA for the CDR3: TGTGCCAGCAGACGAACGACAGGGGATGGCTACACCTTC.

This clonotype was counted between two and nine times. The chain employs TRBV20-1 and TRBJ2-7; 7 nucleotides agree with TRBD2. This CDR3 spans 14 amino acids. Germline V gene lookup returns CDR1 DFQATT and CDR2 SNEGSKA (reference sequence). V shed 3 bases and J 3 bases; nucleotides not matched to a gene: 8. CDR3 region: CSASPSSGGYEQYF. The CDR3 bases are TGCAGTGCTAGCCCGTCGTCGGGAGGCTACGAGCAGTACTTC.

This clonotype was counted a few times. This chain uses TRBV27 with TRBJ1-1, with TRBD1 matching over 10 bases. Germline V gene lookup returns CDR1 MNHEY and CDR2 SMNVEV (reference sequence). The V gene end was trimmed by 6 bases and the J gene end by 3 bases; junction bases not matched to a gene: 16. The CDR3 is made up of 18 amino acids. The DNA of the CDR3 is TGTGCCAGCAGGCGAATGTCCGGGACAGGGGATCGGCACACTGAAGCTTTCTTT. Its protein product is CASRRMSGTGDRHTEAFF.

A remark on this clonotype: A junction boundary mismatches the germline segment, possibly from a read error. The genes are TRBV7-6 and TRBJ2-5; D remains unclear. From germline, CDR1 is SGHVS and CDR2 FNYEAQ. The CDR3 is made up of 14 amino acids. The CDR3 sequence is CAGSLVQNQETQYF. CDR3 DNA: TGTGCCGGCAGCTTAGTGCAGAACCAAGAGACCCAGTACTTC.

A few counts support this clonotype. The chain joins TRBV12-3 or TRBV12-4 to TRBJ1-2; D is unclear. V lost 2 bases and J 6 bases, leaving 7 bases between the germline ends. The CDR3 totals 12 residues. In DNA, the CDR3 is TGTGCCAGCAGTTTATCGTCCCATGGCTACACCTTC. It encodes CASSLSSHGYTF.